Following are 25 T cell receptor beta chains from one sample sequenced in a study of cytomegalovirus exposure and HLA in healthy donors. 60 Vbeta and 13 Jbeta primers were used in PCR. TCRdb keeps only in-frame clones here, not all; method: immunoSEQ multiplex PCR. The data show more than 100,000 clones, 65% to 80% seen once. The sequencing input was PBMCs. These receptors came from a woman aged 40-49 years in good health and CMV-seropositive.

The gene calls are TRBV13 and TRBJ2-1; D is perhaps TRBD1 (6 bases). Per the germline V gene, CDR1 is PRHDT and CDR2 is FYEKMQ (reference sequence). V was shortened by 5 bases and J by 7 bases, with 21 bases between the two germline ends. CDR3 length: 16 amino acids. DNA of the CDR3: TGTGCCAGCAGCGCTACCTGGACAGCCCGAAGGAATGAGCAGTTCTTC. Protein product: CASSATWTARRNEQFF.

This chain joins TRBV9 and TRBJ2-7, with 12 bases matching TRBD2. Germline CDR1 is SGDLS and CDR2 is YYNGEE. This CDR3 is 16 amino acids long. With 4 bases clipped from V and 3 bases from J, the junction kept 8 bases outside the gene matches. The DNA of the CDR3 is TGTGCCAGCAGCCCCCAGACTAGCGGGGGCGTCTACGAGCAGTACTTC. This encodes CASSPQTSGGVYEQYF.

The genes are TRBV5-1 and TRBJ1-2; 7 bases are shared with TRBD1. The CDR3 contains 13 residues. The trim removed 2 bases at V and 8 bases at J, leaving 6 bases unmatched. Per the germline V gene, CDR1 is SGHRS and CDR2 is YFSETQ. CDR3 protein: CASSFQGEEGYTF. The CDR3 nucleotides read TGCGCCAGCAGCTTCCAGGGGGAGGAGGGCTACACCTTC.

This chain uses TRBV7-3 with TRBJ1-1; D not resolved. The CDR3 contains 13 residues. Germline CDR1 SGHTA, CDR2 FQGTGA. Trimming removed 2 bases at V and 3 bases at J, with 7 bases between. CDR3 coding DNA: TGTGCCAGCAGCTTACGAGAGGACACTGAAGCTTTCTTT. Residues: CASSLREDTEAFF.

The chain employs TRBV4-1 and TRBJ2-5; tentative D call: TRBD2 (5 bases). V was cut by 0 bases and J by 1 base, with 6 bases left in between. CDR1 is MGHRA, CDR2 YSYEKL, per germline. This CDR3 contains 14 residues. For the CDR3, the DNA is TGCGCCAGCAGCCAAGAGGGAGCCCAAGAGACCCAGTACTTC. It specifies CASSQEGAQETQYF.

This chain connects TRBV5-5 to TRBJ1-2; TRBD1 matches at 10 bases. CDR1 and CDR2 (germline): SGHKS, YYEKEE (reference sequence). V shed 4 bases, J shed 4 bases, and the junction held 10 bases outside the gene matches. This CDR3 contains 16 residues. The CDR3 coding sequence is TGTGCCAGCAGCCCACAGACAGGGGGCTCTAGCTATGGCTACACCTTC. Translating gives CASSPQTGGSSYGYTF.

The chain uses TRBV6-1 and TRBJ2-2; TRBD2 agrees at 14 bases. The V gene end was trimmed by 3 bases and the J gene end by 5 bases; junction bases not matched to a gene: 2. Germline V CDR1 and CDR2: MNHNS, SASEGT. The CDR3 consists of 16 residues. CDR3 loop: CASSDRTSGGTGELFF. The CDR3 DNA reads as TGTGCCAGCAGTGACCGGACTAGCGGGGGGACCGGGGAGCTGTTTTTT.

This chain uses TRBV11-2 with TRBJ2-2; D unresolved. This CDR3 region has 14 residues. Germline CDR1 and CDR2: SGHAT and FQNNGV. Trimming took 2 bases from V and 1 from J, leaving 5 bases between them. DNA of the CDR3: TGTGCCAGCAGCTTAACCGGGAACACCGGGGAGCTGTTTTTT. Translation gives CASSLTGNTGELFF.

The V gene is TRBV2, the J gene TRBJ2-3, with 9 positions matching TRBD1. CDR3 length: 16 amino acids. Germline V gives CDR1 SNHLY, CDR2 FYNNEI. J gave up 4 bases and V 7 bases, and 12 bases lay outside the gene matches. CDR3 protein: CASTQEGTGWSDTQYF. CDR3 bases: TGTGCCAGCACCCAGGAGGGGACAGGGTGGTCAGATACGCAGTATTTT.

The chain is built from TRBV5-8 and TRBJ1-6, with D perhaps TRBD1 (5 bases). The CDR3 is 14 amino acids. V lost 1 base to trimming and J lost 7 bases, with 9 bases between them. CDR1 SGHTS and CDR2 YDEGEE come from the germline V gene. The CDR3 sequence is CASSLQGLNSPLHF. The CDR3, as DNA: TGTGCCAGCAGCTTGCAGGGCCTGAATTCACCCCTCCACTTT. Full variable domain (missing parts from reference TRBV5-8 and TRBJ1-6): EAGVTQSPTHLIKTRGQQATLRCSPISGHTSVYWYQQALGLGLQFLLWYDEGEERNRGNFPPRFSGRQFPNYSSELNVNALELEDSALYLCASSLQGLNSPLHFGNGTRLTVT.

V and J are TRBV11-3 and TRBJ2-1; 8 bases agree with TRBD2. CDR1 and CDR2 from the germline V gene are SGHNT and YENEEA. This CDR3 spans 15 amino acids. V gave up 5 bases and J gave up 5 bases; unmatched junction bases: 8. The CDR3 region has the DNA TGTGCCAGCAGCCAGAGCGGGAGAGGGGACAATGAGCAGTTCTTC. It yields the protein CASSQSGRGDNEQFF. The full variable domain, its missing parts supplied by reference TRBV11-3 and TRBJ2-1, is EAGVVQSPRYKIIEKKQPVAFWCNPISGHNTLYWYLQNLGQGPELLIRYENEEAVDDSQLPKDRFSAERLKGVDSTLKIQPAELGDSAVYLCASSQSGRGDNEQFFGPGTRLTVL.

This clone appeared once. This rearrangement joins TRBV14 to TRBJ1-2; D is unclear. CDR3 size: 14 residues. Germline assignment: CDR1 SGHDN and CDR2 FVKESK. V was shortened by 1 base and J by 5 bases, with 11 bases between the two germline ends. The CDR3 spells CASSQGKRLYGYTF. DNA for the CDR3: TGTGCCAGCAGCCAAGGGAAGAGACTGTATGGCTACACCTTC. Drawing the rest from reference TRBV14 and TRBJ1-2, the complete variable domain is EAGVTQFPSHSVIEKGQTVTLRCDPISGHDNLYWYRRVMGKEIKFLLHFVKESKQDESGMPNNRFLAERTGGTYSTLKVQPAELEDSGVYFCASSQGKRLYGYTFGSGTRLTVV.

CDR3 region: CASSTGQGDTEAFF. The CDR3 nucleotides read TGTGCCAGCAGTACGGGACAGGGAGACACTGAAGCTTTCTTT. The V gene is TRBV6-1, the J gene TRBJ1-1, with 9 bases that match TRBD1. Unmatched junction bases numbered 4, after V lost 5 bases and J lost 3 bases. From germline, CDR1 is MNHNS and CDR2 SASEGT. The CDR3 runs to 14 residues.

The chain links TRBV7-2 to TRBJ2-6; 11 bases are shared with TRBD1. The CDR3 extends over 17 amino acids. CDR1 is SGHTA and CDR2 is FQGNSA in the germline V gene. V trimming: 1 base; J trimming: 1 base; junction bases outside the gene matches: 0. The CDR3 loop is CASSLGDRGSGANVLTF. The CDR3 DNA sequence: TGTGCCAGCAGCTTAGGGGACAGGGGGTCTGGGGCCAACGTCCTGACTTTC.

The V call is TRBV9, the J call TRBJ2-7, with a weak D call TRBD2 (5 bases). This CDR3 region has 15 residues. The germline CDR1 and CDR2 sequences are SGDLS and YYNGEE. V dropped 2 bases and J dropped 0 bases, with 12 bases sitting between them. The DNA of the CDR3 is TGTGCCAGCAGCGTGGGCCAGGAGGTCTCCTACGAGCAGTACTTC. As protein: CASSVGQEVSYEQYF.

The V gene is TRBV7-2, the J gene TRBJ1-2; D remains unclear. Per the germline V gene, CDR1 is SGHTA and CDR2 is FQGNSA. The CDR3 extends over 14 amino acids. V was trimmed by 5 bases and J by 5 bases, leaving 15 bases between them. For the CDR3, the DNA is TGTGCCAGCAGCCCGGATCTCCAGGCATATGGCTACACCTTC. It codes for CASSPDLQAYGYTF.

This chain's CDR3 is CASNTAGTKAGKLFF. In DNA, the CDR3 is TGTGCCAGTAACACCGCAGGGACAAAAGCTGGGAAACTGTTTTTT. The chain combines TRBV19 with TRBJ1-4; D might be TRBD1 (6 bases). Germline V gene data show CDR1 as LNHDA and CDR2 as SQIVND (reference sequence). Trimming removed 7 bases at V and 11 bases at J, with 23 bases between. There are 15 residues in the CDR3.

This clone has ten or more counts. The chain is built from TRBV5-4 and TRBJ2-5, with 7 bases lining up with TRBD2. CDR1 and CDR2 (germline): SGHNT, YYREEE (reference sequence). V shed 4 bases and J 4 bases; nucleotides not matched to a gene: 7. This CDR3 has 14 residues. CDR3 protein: CASSKLSGGETQYF. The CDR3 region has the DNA TGTGCCAGCAGCAAACTTTCGGGGGGAGAGACCCAGTACTTC.

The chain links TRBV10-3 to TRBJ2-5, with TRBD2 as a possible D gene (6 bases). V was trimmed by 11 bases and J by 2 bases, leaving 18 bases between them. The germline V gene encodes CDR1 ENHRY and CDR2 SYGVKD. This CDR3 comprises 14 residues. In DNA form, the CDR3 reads TGTGCCTCCGAACCTGGGGGGTCTCAAGAGACCCAGTACTTC. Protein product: CASEPGGSQETQYF.

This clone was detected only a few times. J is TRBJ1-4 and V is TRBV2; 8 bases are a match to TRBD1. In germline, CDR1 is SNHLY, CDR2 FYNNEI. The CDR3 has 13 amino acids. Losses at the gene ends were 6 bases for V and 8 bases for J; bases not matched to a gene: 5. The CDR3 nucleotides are TGTGCCAGCAGCAGGGGGCGCGGGGAAAAACTGTTTTTT. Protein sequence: CASSRGRGEKLFF.

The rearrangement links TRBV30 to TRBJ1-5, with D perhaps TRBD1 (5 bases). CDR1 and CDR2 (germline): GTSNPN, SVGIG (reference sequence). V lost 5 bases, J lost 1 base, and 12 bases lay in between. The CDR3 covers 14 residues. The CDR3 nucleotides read TGTGCCTGGGTGGGCAGGGCGAGCAATCAGCCCCAGCATTTT. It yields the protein CAWVGRASNQPQHF.

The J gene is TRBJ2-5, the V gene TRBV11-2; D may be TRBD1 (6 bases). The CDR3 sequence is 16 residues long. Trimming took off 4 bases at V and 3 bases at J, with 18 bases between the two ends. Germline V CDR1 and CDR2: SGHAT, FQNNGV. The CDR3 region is CASSSPGESVEETQYF. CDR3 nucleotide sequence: TGTGCCAGCAGCTCCCCAGGGGAAAGCGTGGAAGAGACCCAGTACTTC.

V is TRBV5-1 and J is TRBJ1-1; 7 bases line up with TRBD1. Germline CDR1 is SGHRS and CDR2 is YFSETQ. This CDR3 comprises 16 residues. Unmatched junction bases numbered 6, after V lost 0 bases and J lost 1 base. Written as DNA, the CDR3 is TGCGCCAGCAGCTTGGCCCGGACAGGCGCGAACACTGAAGCTTTCTTT. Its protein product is CASSLARTGANTEAFF.

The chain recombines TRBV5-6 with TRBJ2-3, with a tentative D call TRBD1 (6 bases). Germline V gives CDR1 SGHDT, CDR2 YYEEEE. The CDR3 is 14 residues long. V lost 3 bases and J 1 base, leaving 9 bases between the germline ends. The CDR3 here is CASSWRTGTDTQYF. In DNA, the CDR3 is TGTGCCAGCAGCTGGCGGACAGGCACAGATACGCAGTATTTT.

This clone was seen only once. This CDR3 reads CAISEPGTGGYEQYF. For the CDR3, the DNA is TGTGCCATCAGTGAACCCGGGACAGGTGGCTACGAGCAGTACTTC. The genes are TRBV10-3 and TRBJ2-7; 8 bases are shared with TRBD1. In germline, CDR1 is ENHRY, CDR2 SYGVKD. V shed 3 bases and J 3 bases; nucleotides not matched to a gene: 7. The CDR3 sequence is 15 residues long.